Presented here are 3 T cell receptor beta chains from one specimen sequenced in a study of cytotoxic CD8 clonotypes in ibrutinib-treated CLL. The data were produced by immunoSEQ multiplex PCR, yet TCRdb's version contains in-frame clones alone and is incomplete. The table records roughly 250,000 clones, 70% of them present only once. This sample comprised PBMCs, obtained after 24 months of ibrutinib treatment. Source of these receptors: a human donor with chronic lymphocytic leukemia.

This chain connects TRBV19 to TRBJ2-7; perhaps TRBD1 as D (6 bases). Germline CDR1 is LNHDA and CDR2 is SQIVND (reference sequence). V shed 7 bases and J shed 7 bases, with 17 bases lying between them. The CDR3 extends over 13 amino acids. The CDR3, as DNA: TGTGCCAGTACTCGGGACAAGTTGGGGGAGCAGTACTTC. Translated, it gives CASTRDKLGEQYF.

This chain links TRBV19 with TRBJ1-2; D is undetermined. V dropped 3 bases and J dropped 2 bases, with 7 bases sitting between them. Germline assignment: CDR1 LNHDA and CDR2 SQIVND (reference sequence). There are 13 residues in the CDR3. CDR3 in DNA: TGTGCCAGTAGTATTTCCACCAACTATGGCTACACCTTC. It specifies CASSISTNYGYTF.

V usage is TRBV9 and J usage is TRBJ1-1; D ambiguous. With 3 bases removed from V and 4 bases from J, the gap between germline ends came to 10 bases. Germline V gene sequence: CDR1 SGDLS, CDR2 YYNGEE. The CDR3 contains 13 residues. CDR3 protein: CASSGPYGTEAFF. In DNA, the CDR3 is TGTGCCAGCAGCGGCCCCTACGGCACTGAAGCTTTCTTT.